The 4 T cell receptor beta chains below all came from one sample that was sequenced in a study of metastatic and nonmetastatic thyroid tumors. TCRdb re-clonotyped the PCR reads via MiXCR. The profile shows tens of thousands of clones, approximately 25% of them singletons. Prior to thyroid surgery, none of the patients had received any treatment. The source material was blood. Receptors were obtained from a female donor with papillary thyroid cancer or a benign thyroid nodule (not recorded which). Some clones in this sample may be carry-over from other donors' samples.

This clone appeared many times. The chain combines TRBV7-3 with TRBJ1-1; unclear D gene. Trimming removed 4 bases at V and 8 bases at J, with 17 bases between. CDR3 length: 14 residues. CDR1 and CDR2 (germline): SGHTA, FQGTGA. The CDR3 DNA follows: TGTGCCAGCAGCTCCGGTATGGCAGCCGCCGAAGCTTTCTTT. This codes for CASSSGMAAAEAFF.

This clone was detected ten times or more. The chain recombines TRBV28 with TRBJ1-4; 9 bases match TRBD1. The length of the CDR3 is 15 residues. The ends lost 3 bases at V and 5 bases at J; junction bases unmatched: 4. Looked up from germline, CDR1 is MDHEN and CDR2 is SYDVKM. The CDR3 sequence: CASSFGTGMNEKLFF. CDR3 DNA sequence: TGTGCCAGCAGTTTCGGGACAGGGATGAATGAAAAACTGTTTTTT. Looking up the rest from reference TRBV28 and TRBJ1-4 gives the full variable domain: DVKVTQSSRYLVKRTGEKVFLECVQDMDHENMFWYRQDPGLGLRLIYFSYDVKMKEKGDIPEGYSVSREKKERFSLILESASTNQTSMYLCASSFGTGMNEKLFFGSGTQLSVL.

This clone was detected many times. The chain links TRBV5-5 to TRBJ2-3; D remains unclear. Germline V CDR1 and CDR2: SGHKS, YYEKEE (reference sequence). There are 15 residues in the CDR3. Between the trimmed V and J ends, which lost 2 bases and 0 bases, there was a span of 10 bases. This CDR3 is CASSFMDGSTDTQYF. DNA of the CDR3: TGTGCCAGCAGCTTTATGGACGGAAGCACAGATACGCAGTATTTT.

Remarks on this clone: A read error may be the cause here, since a much bigger clone is one base away. This chain links TRBV7-3 with TRBJ2-1; no clear D. The V and J ends lost 5 bases and 9 bases respectively, with 14 bases between them. The CDR3 totals 13 residues. CDR1 and CDR2 from the germline V gene are SGHTA and FQGTGA. Here the CDR3 DNA reads TGTGCCAGCAGCCCCGCGGTCTCGTGTGAGCAGTTCTTC. Its translation: CASSPAVSCEQFF. The full variable domain, with the rest looked up from reference TRBV7-3 and TRBJ2-1, is GAGVSQTPSNKVTEKGKYVELRCDPISGHTALYWYRQSLGQGPEFLIYFQGTGAADDSGLPNDRFFAVRPEGSVSTLKIQRTERGDSAVYLCASSPAVSCEQFFGPGTRLTVL.